This TCR beta chain emerged from a study of blood T cells in healthy people across ages. Findings and limits, study-wide: Per million T cells, TCR beta diversity dropped roughly linearly as age increased.

A sample-barcoded 5' primer and a J-beta primer mix were used in a second PCR of roughly 7 to 12 cycles. TCRdb re-derived calls from the 5' RACE reads in MiXCR, one entry per CDR3 protein. The profile shows around 700,000 distinct CDR3 sequences, around 25% of them singletons. Of note for this clonotype: The antigen remains unidentified.

J was trimmed by 0 bases and V by 5 bases; bases with no gene match: 7. Germline assignment: CDR1 ENHRY and CDR2 SYGVKD. This CDR3 comprises 15 residues. These data are also associated with another study on T cells of mothers and their children. From that study: Each mother gave over 9.5 million TCR beta CDR3 reads; each child, some 3 million.

What was sequenced was blood. The V call is TRBV10-3, the J call TRBJ2-7; TRBD1 aligns across 7 bases. This TCR was recovered from a boy between 5 and 17 years old in good health. Here the CDR3 reads CAISTTGETSYEQYF. The CDR3 DNA reads as TGTGCCATCAGTACTACAGGGGAGACCTCCTACGAGCAGTACTTC.